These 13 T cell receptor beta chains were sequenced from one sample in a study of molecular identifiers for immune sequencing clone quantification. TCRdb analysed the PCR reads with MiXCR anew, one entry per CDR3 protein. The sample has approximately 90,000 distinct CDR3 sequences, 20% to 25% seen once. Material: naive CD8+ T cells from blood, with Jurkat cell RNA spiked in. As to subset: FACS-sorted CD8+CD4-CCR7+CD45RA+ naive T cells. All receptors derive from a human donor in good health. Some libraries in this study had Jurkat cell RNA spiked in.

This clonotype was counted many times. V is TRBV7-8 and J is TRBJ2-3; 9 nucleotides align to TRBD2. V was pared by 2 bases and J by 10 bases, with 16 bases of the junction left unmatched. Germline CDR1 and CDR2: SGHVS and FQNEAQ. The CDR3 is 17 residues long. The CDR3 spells CASSLSSGLAGSGAQYF. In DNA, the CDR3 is TGTGCCAGCAGCTTATCATCGGGACTAGCAGGTAGCGGTGCGCAGTATTTT.

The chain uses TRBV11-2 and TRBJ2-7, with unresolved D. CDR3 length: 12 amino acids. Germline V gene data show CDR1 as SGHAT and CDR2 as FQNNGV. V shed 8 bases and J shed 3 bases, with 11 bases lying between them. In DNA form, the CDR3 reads TGTGCCAGCCGCCCCGCTCTCTACGAGCAGTACTTC. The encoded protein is CASRPALYEQYF.

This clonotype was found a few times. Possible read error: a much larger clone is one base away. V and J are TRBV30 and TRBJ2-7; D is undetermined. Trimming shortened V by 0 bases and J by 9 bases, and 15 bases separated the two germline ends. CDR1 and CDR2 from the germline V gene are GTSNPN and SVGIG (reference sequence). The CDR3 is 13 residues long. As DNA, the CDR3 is TGTGCCTGGAGTGTACTGGCGCGGACCGCGCAGTACTTC. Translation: CAWSVLARTAQYF.

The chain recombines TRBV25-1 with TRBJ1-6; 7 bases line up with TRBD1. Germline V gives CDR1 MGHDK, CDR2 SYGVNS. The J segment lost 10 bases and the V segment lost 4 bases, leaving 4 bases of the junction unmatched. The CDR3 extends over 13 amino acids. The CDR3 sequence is CASSVGRGSPLHF. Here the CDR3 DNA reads TGTGCCAGCAGTGTCGGCAGGGGGTCACCCCTCCACTTT.

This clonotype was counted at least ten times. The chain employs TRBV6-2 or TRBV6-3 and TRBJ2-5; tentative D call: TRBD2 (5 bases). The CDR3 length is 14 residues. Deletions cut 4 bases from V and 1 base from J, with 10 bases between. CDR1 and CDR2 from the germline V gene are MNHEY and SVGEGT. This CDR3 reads CASSWEFSQETQYF. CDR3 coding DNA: TGTGCCAGCAGTTGGGAGTTTAGCCAAGAGACCCAGTACTTC.

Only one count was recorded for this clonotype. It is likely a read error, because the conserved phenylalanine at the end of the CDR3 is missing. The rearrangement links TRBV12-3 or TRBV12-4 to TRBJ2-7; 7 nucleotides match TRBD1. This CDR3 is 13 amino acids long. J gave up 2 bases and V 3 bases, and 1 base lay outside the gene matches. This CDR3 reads CASSLDRTYEQYL. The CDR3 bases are TGTGCCAGCAGTTTGGACAGGACCTACGAGCAGTACTTA.

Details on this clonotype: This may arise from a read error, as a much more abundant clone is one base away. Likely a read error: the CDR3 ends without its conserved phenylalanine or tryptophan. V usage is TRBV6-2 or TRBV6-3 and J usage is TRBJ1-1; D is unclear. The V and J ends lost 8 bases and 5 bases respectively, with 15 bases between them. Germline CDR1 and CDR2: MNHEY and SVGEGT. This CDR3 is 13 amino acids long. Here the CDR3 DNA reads TGTGCCAGCCTTCAGTCCGCTGTTACTGAAGCTTTCCTT. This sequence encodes CASLQSAVTEAFL.

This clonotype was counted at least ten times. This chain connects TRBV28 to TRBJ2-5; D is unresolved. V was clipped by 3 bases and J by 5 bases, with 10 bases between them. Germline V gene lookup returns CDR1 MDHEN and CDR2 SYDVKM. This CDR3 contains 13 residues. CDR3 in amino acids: CASSLVVYETQYF. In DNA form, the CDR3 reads TGTGCCAGCAGTTTGGTAGTATATGAGACCCAGTACTTC.

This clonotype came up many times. The CDR3: CASTKEILDTQYF. CDR3 nucleotide sequence: TGTGCCAGCACGAAGGAAATTTTGGATACGCAGTATTTT. V is TRBV6-1 and J is TRBJ2-3; D unclear. The CDR3 extends over 13 amino acids. Trimming took off 7 bases at V and 6 bases at J, with 14 bases between the two ends. The germline V gene encodes CDR1 MNHNS and CDR2 SASEGT.

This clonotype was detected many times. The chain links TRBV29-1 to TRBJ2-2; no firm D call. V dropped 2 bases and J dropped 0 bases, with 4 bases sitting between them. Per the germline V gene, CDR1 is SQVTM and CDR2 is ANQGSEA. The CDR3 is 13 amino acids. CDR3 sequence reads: CSVETPNTGELFF. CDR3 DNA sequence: TGCAGCGTTGAAACTCCGAACACCGGGGAGCTGTTTTTT.

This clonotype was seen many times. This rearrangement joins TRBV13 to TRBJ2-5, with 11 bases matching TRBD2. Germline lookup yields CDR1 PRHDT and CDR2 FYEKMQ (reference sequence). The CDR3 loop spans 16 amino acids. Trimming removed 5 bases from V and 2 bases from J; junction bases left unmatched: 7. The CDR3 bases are TGTGCCAGCAGCAACGCCCTAGCGGGGGGTCAAGAGACCCAGTACTTC. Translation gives CASSNALAGGQETQYF. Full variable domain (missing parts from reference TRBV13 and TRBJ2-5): AAGVIQSPRHLIKEKRETATLKCYPIPRHDTVYWYQQGPGQDPQFLISFYEKMQSDKGSIPDRFSAQQFSDYHSELNMSSLELGDSALYFCASSNALAGGQETQYFGPGTRLLVL.

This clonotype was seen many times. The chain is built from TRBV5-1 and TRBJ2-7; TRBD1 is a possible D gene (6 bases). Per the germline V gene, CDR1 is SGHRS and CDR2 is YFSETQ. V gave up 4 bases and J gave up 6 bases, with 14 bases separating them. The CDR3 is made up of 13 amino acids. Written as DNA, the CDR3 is TGCGCCAGCAGCCTCGAACAGGGATTCGAGCAGTACTTC. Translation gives CASSLEQGFEQYF.

CDR3 protein: CSARTGAGETQYF. For the CDR3, the DNA is TGCAGTGCCCGGACAGGGGCAGGAGAGACCCAGTACTTC. The chain links TRBV20-1 to TRBJ2-5; 9 positions match TRBD1. CDR3 length: 13 residues. The germline CDR1 and CDR2 sequences are DFQATT and SNEGSKA (reference sequence). Trimming took 6 bases from V and 4 from J; bases not matched to a gene: 6.